The following is a T cell receptor (beta chain) sequence with its context. The target antigen is unknown. In the PCR, 60 Vbeta and 13 Jbeta primers were used. Repertoires were generated with immunoSEQ multiplex PCR, while TCRdb's copy carries only in-frame clones and drops some. Of roughly 130,000 clones in the sample, about four fifths were seen once. The V and J ends lost 6 bases and 6 bases, in that order; junction bases with no gene match: 6. The CDR3 length is 15 residues. Per the germline V gene, CDR1 is SGHTA and CDR2 is FQGNSA. The data were obtained in a study of cytomegalovirus exposure and HLA in healthy donors. General study findings and limits: Presence/absence analyses assumed roughly uniform sequencing depth across donors, which may not hold.

The material sequenced was PBMCs. The source of this sequence is a male donor in good health and CMV-seropositive. This chain joins TRBV7-2 and TRBJ2-1, with 12 positions matching TRBD2. In DNA, the CDR3 is TGTGCCAGCAGTCCTCTAGCGGGAGGGCTCAATGAGCAGTTCTTC. This gives the protein CASSPLAGGLNEQFF.